This section outlines one T cell receptor (beta chain) sequence together with its context. The entry originates in a study of PD-L1 blockade in urothelial cancer. Study context: Atezolizumab was started by patients in the mid-2010s at 1,200 mg intravenously every 3 weeks.

Germline V lookup: CDR1 LNHDA, CDR2 SQIVND (reference sequence). V lost 4 bases, J lost 2 bases, and 11 bases lay in between. The CDR3 has 15 amino acids. Some clones are missing from TCRdb's copy, which holds only in-frame ones; the method was immunoSEQ multiplex PCR. The sample yields 50,000 to 70,000 clones, 75% to 90% seen once. As for time point: pretreatment peripheral blood. The starting material was PBMCs, obtained around atezolizumab (anti-PD-L1) treatment. The V call is TRBV19, the J call TRBJ2-2, with D possibly TRBD1 on 6 matching bases. The clonotype was recovered from a man between 65 and 79 years old with urothelial cancer. This chain's CDR3 is CASSNSGANTGELFF. In DNA, the CDR3 is TGTGCCAGTAGTAATTCAGGGGCAAACACCGGGGAGCTGTTTTTT.